The text below deals with one TCR beta chain. CDR3 length equals 13 residues. Germline V gene sequence: CDR1 MNHEY, CDR2 SMNVEV (reference sequence). The V end lost 5 bases, the J end lost 2 bases, and 10 bases lay between the germline ends. Investigators prepared the TCR beta libraries by applying iRepertoire HTBI primers and Arm-PCR of CDR3 regions. MiXCR, run by TCRdb on the multiplex PCR reads, gives a single entry per CDR3 protein. The sample shows about 400,000 distinct CDR3 sequences, more than 20% of them seen only once. The sample originates from a study of regulatory T cells in long-lasting Graves disease. The overall study: Persistent cases were those of Graves' disease that involved over 5 years of antithyroid drugs with positive TSH receptor antibodies.

As to time point: persistent/refractory GD, antithyroid drugs over 5 years with positive TRAb. Making the TCR library involved RNA that had been extracted from PBMCs. American Thyroid Association guidelines served as the basis for diagnosing Graves' disease. A volume of approximately 10 milliliters of peripheral blood was collected in EDTA tubes. The chain links TRBV27 to TRBJ2-7; unclear D gene. This specimen consisted of peripheral blood mononuclear cells (PBMCs), obtained when the disease was refractory, from a patient treated with antithyroid drugs. This sequence originates from a female donor with Graves disease. The chain's CDR3 is CASSPIGTYEQYF. As DNA, the CDR3 is TGTGCCAGCAGTCCTATCGGAACCTACGAGCAGTACTTC.